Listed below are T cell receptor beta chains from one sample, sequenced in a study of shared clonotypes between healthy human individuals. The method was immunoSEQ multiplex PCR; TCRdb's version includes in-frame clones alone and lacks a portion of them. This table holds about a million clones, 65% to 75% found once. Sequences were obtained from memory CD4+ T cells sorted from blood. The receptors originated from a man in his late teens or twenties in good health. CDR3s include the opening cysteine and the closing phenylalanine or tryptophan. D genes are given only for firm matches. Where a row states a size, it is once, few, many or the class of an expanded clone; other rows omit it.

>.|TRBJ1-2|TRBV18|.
TGTGCCAGCTCACCCCAACAGGGCTATGGCTACACCTTC
CASSPQQGYGYTF
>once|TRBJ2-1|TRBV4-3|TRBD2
TGCGCCAGCAGCCAGATTAGCGGGACGAAGCAGTTCTTC
CASSQISGTKQFF
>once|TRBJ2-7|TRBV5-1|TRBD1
TGCGCCAGCAGCCCGGGACAGGTATCTTACGAGCAGTACTTC
CASSPGQVSYEQYF
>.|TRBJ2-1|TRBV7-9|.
TGTGCCAGCAGCTTATCGGGGTGGAGCTCCTACAATGAGCAGTTCTTC
CASSLSGWSSYNEQFF
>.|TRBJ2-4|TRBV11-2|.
TGTGCCAGCAGCTTAGTTTACAGGGTCGGTAGCATTCAGTACTTC
CASSLVYRVGSIQYF
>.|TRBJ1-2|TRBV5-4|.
TGTGCCAGCAGCAGGCAGGCGGACTATGGCTACACCTTC
CASSRQADYGYTF
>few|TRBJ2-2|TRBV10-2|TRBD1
TGCGCCAGCAGTGTATTGACAGGGGCCACCGGGGAGCTGTTTTTT
CASSVLTGATGELFF
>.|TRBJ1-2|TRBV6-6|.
TGTGCCAGCAGTTGGGACCGCATTTACACCTTC
CASSWDRIYTF
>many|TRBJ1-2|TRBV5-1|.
TGCGCCAGCAGCTTGGGAGACACCTCCGGGAGCCTCTATGGCTACACCTTC
CASSLGDTSGSLYGYTF
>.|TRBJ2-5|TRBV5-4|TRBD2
TGTGCCAGCAGCTTAGGACTAGCGGGGGACCAAGAGACCCAGTACTTC
CASSLGLAGDQETQYF
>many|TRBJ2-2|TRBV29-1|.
TGCAGCGTTCGGAACACCGGGGAGCTGTTTTTT
CSVRNTGELFF
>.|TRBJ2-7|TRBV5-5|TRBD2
TGTGCCAGCAGCCGAGTTTGGGCACTAGCGGAAGATTACGAGCAGTACTTC
CASSRVWALAEDYEQYF
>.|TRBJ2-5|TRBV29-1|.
TGCAGCGTTTCCCTTTTTAGGACAGTTTTTGGAGAGACCCAGTACTTC
CSVSLFRTVFGETQYF
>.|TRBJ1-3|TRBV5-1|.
TGCGCCAGCAGTGCCTCGGGCGCCGGAAACACCATATATTTT
CASSASGAGNTIYF
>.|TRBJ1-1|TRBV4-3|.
TGCGCCAGAAAGGGGGGGAGTGGAGCTTTCTTT
CARKGGSGAFF
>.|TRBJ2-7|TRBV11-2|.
TGTGCCAGCAGCTTAATCGTAACGGAATACGAGCAGTACTTC
CASSLIVTEYEQYF
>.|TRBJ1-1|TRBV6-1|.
TGTGCCAGCAGTGAAAGGCAGGGGATGACTGAAGCTTTCTTT
CASSERQGMTEAFF
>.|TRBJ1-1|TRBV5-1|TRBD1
TGCGCCAGCAGCACACATACAGGGGTCACTGAAGCTTTCTTT
CASSTHTGVTEAFF
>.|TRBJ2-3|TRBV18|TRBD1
TGTGCCAGCTCAGCTAGGACAGGGAGTGGCACAGATACGCAGTATTTT
CASSARTGSGTDTQYF
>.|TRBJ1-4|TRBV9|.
TGTGCCAGCACAGGAGGATTTAATGAAAAACTGTTTTTT
CASTGGFNEKLFF
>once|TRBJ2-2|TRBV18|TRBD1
TGTGCCAGCTCACCGACCAGACAGGGGCCGAACACCGGGGAGCTGTTTTTT
CASSPTRQGPNTGELFF
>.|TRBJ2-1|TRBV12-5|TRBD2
TGTGCTAGTGGTTTGGCCAGACTAGCGGGACCTAGTGGTGAGCAGTTCTTC
CASGLARLAGPSGEQFF
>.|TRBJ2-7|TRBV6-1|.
TGTGCCAGCAGTACACGGACTACCAGTATTTACGAGCAGTACTTC
CASSTRTTSIYEQYF
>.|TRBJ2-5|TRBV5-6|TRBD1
TGTGCCAGCAGACGACGCGGGGACAGGGGGGAGACCCAGTACTTC
CASRRRGDRGETQYF
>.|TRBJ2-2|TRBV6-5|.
TGTGCCAGCAGTTGGGGAGCTAATCGGGACACCGGGGAGCTGTTTTTT
CASSWGANRDTGELFF
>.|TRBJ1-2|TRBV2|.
TGTGCCAGCCTCGAAGACTATGGCTACACCTTC
CASLEDYGYTF
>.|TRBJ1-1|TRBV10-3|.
TGTGCCATCAGTGACTCCGGGGGGAACACTGAAGCTTTCTTT
CAISDSGGNTEAFF
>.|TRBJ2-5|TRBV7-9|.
TGTGCCAGCAGCCGGGTGATGGAGACCCAGTACTTC
CASSRVMETQYF
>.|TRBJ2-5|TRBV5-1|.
TGCGCCAGCAGCCTTGGTCGCCTCGGGGAGACCCAGTACTTC
CASSLGRLGETQYF
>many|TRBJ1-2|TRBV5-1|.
TGCGCCAGCAGCCCCTCAACTGACTATGGCTACACCTTC
CASSPSTDYGYTF
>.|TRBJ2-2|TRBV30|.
TGTGCCTGGAGTGTACCCCGAACCACCACCGGGGAGCTGTTTTTT
CAWSVPRTTTGELFF
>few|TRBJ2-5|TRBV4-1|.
TGCGCCAGCAGCCGAGCTGAAGGGGGGGAGACCCAGTACTTC
CASSRAEGGETQYF
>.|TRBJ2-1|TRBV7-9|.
TGTGCCAGCAGCTTAGCGGGATCCTACCCCGGGGATGAGCAGTTCTTC
CASSLAGSYPGDEQFF
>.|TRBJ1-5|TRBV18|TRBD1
TGTGCCAGCGCCAGACAGGGGGCTTTCCCGGTACAGGAATATAGCAATCAGCCCCAGCATTTT
CASARQGAFPVQEYSNQPQHF
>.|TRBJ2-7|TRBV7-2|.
TGTGCCGTCTACGAGCAGTACTTC
CAVYEQYF
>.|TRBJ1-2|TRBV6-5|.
TGTGCCAGCAGTGCAGGGGCTGGCTACACCTTC
CASSAGAGYTF
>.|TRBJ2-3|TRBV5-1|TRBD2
TGCGCCAGCAGCTCGGCCAGAGCGGGATACACAGATACGCAGTATTTT
CASSSARAGYTDTQYF
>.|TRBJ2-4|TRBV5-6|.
TGTGCCAGCAGCTTGCAGACGGTCACCATTCAGTACTTC
CASSLQTVTIQYF
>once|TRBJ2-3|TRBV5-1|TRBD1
TGCGCCAGCAGCTTGGCCCGGACAGGGACAGATACGCAGTATTTT
CASSLARTGTDTQYF
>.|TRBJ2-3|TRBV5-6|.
TGTGCCAGCAGCTTCCTTTCGGGTGGGGGCACAGATACGCAGTATTTT
CASSFLSGGGTDTQYF
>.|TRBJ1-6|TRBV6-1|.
TGTGCCAGCAGTGCTCAGGGGTCCTATAATTCACCCCTCCACTTT
CASSAQGSYNSPLHF
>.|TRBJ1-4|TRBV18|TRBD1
TGTGCCAGCTCACCACCGATGGGGACAGGGGGCTCCAATGAAAAACTGTTTTTT
CASSPPMGTGGSNEKLFF
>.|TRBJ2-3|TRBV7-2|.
TGTGCCAGCAGCCATCGGGTAGATACGCAGTATTTT
CASSHRVDTQYF
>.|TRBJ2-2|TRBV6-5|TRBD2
TGTGCCAGCAGCCGAGGACTAGCGGAGGCCGGGGAGCTGTTTTTT
CASSRGLAEAGELFF
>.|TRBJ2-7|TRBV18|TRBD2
TGTGCCAGCTCACCGGGACTAGCGGGATCCGAGCAGTACTTC
CASSPGLAGSEQYF
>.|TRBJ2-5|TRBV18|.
TGTGCCAGCTCCCACCCGGGACCACCAGGGGAGACCCAGTACTTC
CASSHPGPPGETQYF
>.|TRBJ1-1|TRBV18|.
TGTGCCAGCTCCCCCGGAGGGGGGTCAGGAGCTTTCTTT
CASSPGGGSGAFF
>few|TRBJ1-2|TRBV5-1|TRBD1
TGCGCCAGCAGCTTTGGCGGACAGGATGGCTACACCTTC
CASSFGGQDGYTF
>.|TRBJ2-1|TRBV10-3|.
TGTGCCATCAGTGCCGACCGGGACATCAATGAGCAGTTCTTC
CAISADRDINEQFF
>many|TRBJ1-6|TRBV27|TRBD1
TGTGCCAGCAGTACAATACAGGGGTATAATTCACCCCTCCACTTT
CASSTIQGYNSPLHF
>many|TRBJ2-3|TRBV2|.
TGTGCCAGCAGTGAAGAAGTATTATCGCAGTATTTT
CASSEEVLSQYF
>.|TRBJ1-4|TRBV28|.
TGTGCCAGCAGCCCCTCGACAGGATGGGAAAAACTGTTTTTT
CASSPSTGWEKLFF
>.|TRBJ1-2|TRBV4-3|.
TGCGCCAGCAGCCAAGACCGAACCCTCTATGGCTACACCTTC
CASSQDRTLYGYTF
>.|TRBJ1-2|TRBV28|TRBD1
TGTGCCAGCAGCGAGGGCCGGACAGGGAGTGGCTATGGCTACACCTTC
CASSEGRTGSGYGYTF
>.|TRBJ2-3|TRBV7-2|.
TGTGCCAGCAGCTCGAACAAGCCCGCGGATACGCAGTATTTT
CASSSNKPADTQYF
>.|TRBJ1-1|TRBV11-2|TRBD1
TGTGCCAGCAGCTTAGCGGGGACAGACACTGAAGCTTTCTTT
CASSLAGTDTEAFF
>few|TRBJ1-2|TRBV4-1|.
TGCGCCAGCAGCCCGCAGACAGACTATGGCTACACCTTC
CASSPQTDYGYTF
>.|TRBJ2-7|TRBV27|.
TGTGCCACCCGTGAAAGCCGGAGGGCCTACGAGCAGTACTTC
CATRESRRAYEQYF
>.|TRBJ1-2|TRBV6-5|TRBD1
TGTGCCAGCAGATTTCTGACAGGGTATGGCTACACCTTC
CASRFLTGYGYTF